This T cell receptor (beta chain) was sequenced in a study of cytotoxic CD8 clonotypes in ibrutinib-treated CLL. Study-wide points: Public clonotypes, an uncommon group, contracted or remained stable on treatment. Clonality at baseline surpassed age-matched healthy donors and tracked circulating CD8+ T-cell counts. Clonality rose at ibrutinib response, held steady in sustained remission, and fell toward baseline at progression.

Trimming took off 7 bases at V and 6 bases at J, with 13 bases between the two ends. CDR1 SNHLY and CDR2 FYNNEI come from the germline V gene. The CDR3 spans 12 residues. This table comes from immunoSEQ multiplex PCR, and its TCRdb copy is limited to in-frame clones, with some not included. The table records around 200,000 clones, approximately 79% of them present only once. This clone was counted once. The target antigen is unknown. The sample in question was PBMCs, obtained after 12 months of ibrutinib treatment. The origin of this receptor is a human donor with chronic lymphocytic leukemia. V and J are TRBV2 and TRBJ2-7, with D tentatively TRBD2 (6 bases). CDR3 loop: CASKWDSGEQYF. Written as DNA, the CDR3 is TGTGCCAGCAAATGGGACTCCGGCGAGCAGTACTTC.